The 17 T cell receptor beta chains presented below share a single source sample, sequenced in a study of shared clonotypes between healthy human individuals. The assay was immunoSEQ multiplex PCR, and TCRdb's table has in-frame clones only and misses some. The sample shows about 680,000 clones, more than 70% of them seen only once. Sequenced sample: memory CD4+ T cells sorted from blood. As for subset: CD45RA-negative fraction. The receptors come from a woman in her 30s in good health.

This chain uses TRBV6-5 with TRBJ2-7; D is perhaps TRBD1 (6 bases). CDR1 is MNHEY and CDR2 is SVGAGI in the germline V gene. Trimming pared 10 bases from V and 11 bases from J, leaving 18 bases between. The CDR3 runs 11 residues. Here the CDR3 reads CATQGQGKEYF. The CDR3, as DNA: TGTGCCACACAAGGTCAGGGGAAGGAGTACTTC.

V usage is TRBV6-1 and J usage is TRBJ1-6, with TRBD1 matching over 8 bases. Germline values: CDR1 MNHNS, CDR2 SASEGT. J was trimmed by 6 bases and V by 6 bases; bases with no gene match: 7. CDR3 size: 15 residues. The CDR3 nucleotides are TGTGCCAGCAGATTTCGGACAGGGAGTAATTCACCCCTCCACTTT. Amino acids: CASRFRTGSNSPLHF.

This clone was counted between two and nine times. This chain uses TRBV18 with TRBJ2-2; 13 bases are shared with TRBD2. Germline values: CDR1 KGHSH, CDR2 LQKENI. The CDR3 runs to 16 residues. Germline trimming cut 3 bases from V and 7 bases from J; bases unmatched to any gene: 5. In nucleotides, the CDR3 is TGTGCCAGCTCACCGGGACTAGCGGGGCCCGGCGGGGAGCTGTTTTTT. Protein: CASSPGLAGPGGELFF.

The chain carries TRBV6-1 and TRBJ2-1; D is perhaps TRBD2 (5 bases). V was cut by 4 bases and J by 7 bases, with 14 bases left in between. Germline CDR1 reads MNHNS; CDR2 reads SASEGT. CDR3 length: 14 amino acids. The CDR3 here is CASSGELFRNEQFF. The CDR3 DNA reads as TGTGCCAGCAGTGGGGAGCTGTTCAGGAATGAGCAGTTCTTC.

The chain couples TRBV7-9 to TRBJ2-7; 10 bases agree with TRBD2. The CDR3 consists of 15 residues. V gave up 5 bases and J gave up 2 bases; unmatched junction bases: 6. Germline CDR1 reads SEHNR; CDR2 reads FQNEAQ (reference sequence). The CDR3 loop is CASSQGLAETYEQYF. The CDR3 nucleotides read TGTGCCAGCAGCCAAGGACTAGCGGAAACCTACGAGCAGTACTTC. The full variable domain, with the rest looked up from reference TRBV7-9 and TRBJ2-7, is DTGVSQNPRHKITKRGQNVTFRCDPISEHNRLYWYRQTLGQGPEFLTYFQNEAQLEKSRLLSDRFSAERPKGSFSTLEIQRTEQGDSAMYLCASSQGLAETYEQYFGPGTRLTVT.

The chain uses TRBV4-2 and TRBJ2-7; perhaps TRBD2 as D (6 bases). Trimming left V 4 bases short and J 4 bases short, with 23 bases between. Looked up from germline, CDR1 is LGHNA and CDR2 is YNFKEQ. This CDR3 is 17 amino acids long. The CDR3 reads CASSLRTGTPAGYEQYF. Here the CDR3 DNA reads TGTGCCAGCAGCCTACGTACCGGGACCCCGGCGGGGTACGAGCAGTACTTC.

The CDR3 is CSVLREASSGSTGADEQYF. CDR3 bases: TGCAGCGTCCTCCGGGAGGCGAGTAGCGGGAGCACGGGGGCGGACGAGCAGTACTTC. The chain has TRBV29-1 and TRBJ2-7; 9 bases are shared with TRBD2. The CDR3 is 19 residues long. V lost 6 bases and J lost 5; bases outside the gene matches: 26. The germline gives CDR1 SQVTM, CDR2 ANQGSEA.

In its sample, this clone was seen a few times. The J gene is TRBJ2-7, the V gene TRBV5-1, with D hard to call. The germline gives CDR1 SGHRS, CDR2 YFSETQ. The CDR3 length is 14 residues. The V and J ends lost 0 bases and 2 bases respectively, with 9 bases between them. The CDR3 is CASSLVSEPYEQYF. The CDR3 nucleotides are TGCGCCAGCAGCTTGGTGTCGGAGCCCTACGAGCAGTACTTC.

This sequence joins TRBV2 and TRBJ1-1, with 7 bases that match TRBD1. V gave up 7 bases and J gave up 4 bases; unmatched junction bases: 9. The CDR3 loop spans 14 amino acids. Germline values: CDR1 SNHLY, CDR2 FYNNEI. DNA for the CDR3: TGTGCCAGCAATAAGGGGGCGCGGGGCACTGAAGCTTTCTTT. It codes for CASNKGARGTEAFF.

This clone appeared a single time. The V gene is TRBV7-2, the J gene TRBJ2-1, with 13 positions matching TRBD2. Germline CDR1 SGHTA, CDR2 FQGNSA. The CDR3 has 17 residues. J lost 4 bases, V lost 1 base, and 4 bases had no gene match. CDR3 bases: TGTGCCAGCAGCTTAGGGGGACTAGCGGGGCGATACAATGAGCAGTTCTTC. Translation gives CASSLGGLAGRYNEQFF.

V and J are TRBV4-1 and TRBJ2-5, with TRBD2 matching 7 bases. Germline lookup yields CDR1 MGHRA and CDR2 YSYEKL. Trimming cost V 4 bases and J 2 bases; bases outside gene matches: 4. This CDR3 region has 14 residues. The CDR3 nucleotides read TGCGCCAGCAGCCTCCTAGCGGCTCAAGAGACCCAGTACTTC. It yields the protein CASSLLAAQETQYF.

The rearrangement uses TRBV28 and TRBJ2-7; unclear D gene. Germline V gene lookup returns CDR1 MDHEN and CDR2 SYDVKM. Trimming removed 5 bases at V and 5 bases at J, with 10 bases between. The CDR3 extends over 12 amino acids. This CDR3 reads CASSLRSNEQYF. Here the CDR3 DNA reads TGTGCCAGCAGTCTGCGGTCTAACGAGCAGTACTTC. Full variable domain (missing parts from reference TRBV28 and TRBJ2-7): DVKVTQSSRYLVKRTGEKVFLECVQDMDHENMFWYRQDPGLGLRLIYFSYDVKMKEKGDIPEGYSVSREKKERFSLILESASTNQTSMYLCASSLRSNEQYFGPGTRLTVT.

The chain links TRBV6-1 to TRBJ2-1, with 7 bases matching TRBD2. The V segment lost 11 bases and the J segment 2 bases; nucleotides outside the gene matches: 12. The V gene's germline CDR1 is MNHNS and CDR2 SASEGT. The CDR3 is made up of 15 amino acids. The DNA for the CDR3 is TGTGCCCACGGCGGGGGAGTTCGGGCCTACAATGAGCAGTTCTTC. This codes for CAHGGGVRAYNEQFF.

This clone was counted between two and nine times. The chain carries TRBV5-5 and TRBJ2-5; 11 bases are a match to TRBD2. The germline CDR1 and CDR2 sequences are SGHKS and YYEKEE (reference sequence). This CDR3 comprises 15 residues. J was trimmed by 1 base and V by 4 bases; bases with no gene match: 3. CDR3 loop: CASSAGLAGQETQYF. CDR3 DNA: TGTGCCAGCAGCGCCGGACTAGCGGGCCAAGAGACCCAGTACTTC.

This sequence joins TRBV6-5 and TRBJ1-1, with D unclear. The CDR3 sequence is 14 residues long. Between the trimmed V and J ends, which lost 5 bases and 6 bases, there was a span of 16 bases. Germline CDR1 is MNHEY and CDR2 is SVGAGI. This CDR3 reads CASSQRTAKPEAFF. Written as DNA, the CDR3 is TGTGCCAGCAGTCAGCGGACGGCTAAACCTGAAGCTTTCTTT.

In this sample, this clone turned up once. The V gene is TRBV28, the J gene TRBJ2-7, with D perhaps being TRBD1 or TRBD2 (6 bases each). The CDR3 totals 14 residues. Germline assignment: CDR1 MDHEN and CDR2 SYDVKM. The germline V and J ends were trimmed by 3 bases and 2 bases, with 11 bases remaining between them. CDR3 loop: CASSLGGVPYEQYF. For the CDR3, the DNA is TGTGCCAGCAGTTTGGGGGGCGTACCCTACGAGCAGTACTTC.

The V and J genes are TRBV25-1 and TRBJ1-5; D is possibly TRBD1 (5 bases). The CDR3 has 13 residues. Germline-derived CDR1 and CDR2 are MGHDK and SYGVNS. V gave up 3 bases and J gave up 5 bases, with 8 bases separating them. The CDR3 region is CASSDLGDQPQHF. The CDR3 region has the DNA TGTGCCAGCAGTGACCTGGGGGATCAGCCCCAGCATTTT.